Below are 24 T cell receptor beta chains sequenced from a single sample in a study of PD-L1 blockade in urothelial cancer. TCRdb's table, derived via immunoSEQ multiplex PCR, lists solely in-frame clones and lacks some. The repertoire holds 40,000 to 55,000 clones, with about 90% as singletons. Time point meaning: peripheral blood 6 weeks after treatment start. This material consisted of PBMCs, taken around atezolizumab (anti-PD-L1) treatment. These receptor sequences come from a man aged 60 to 75 with urothelial cancer.

This rearrangement joins TRBV7-8 to TRBJ1-5; 10 positions agree with TRBD1. The V and J ends lost 4 bases and 0 bases, in that order; junction bases with no gene match: 6. CDR1 is SGHVS, CDR2 FQNEAQ, per germline. The CDR3 has 17 residues. The chain's CDR3 is CASSSGTGVYSNQPQHF. The CDR3 DNA follows: TGTGCCAGCAGCTCGGGGACAGGGGTTTATAGCAATCAGCCCCAGCATTTT.

This chain links TRBV5-1 with TRBJ2-7; no clear D gene. CDR3 length equals 12 residues. With 0 bases removed from V and 5 bases from J, the gap between germline ends came to 6 bases. Germline lookup yields CDR1 SGHRS and CDR2 YFSETQ. In DNA, the CDR3 is TGCGCCAGCAGCTTGGCCGTAAACGAGCAGTACTTC. This sequence encodes CASSLAVNEQYF.

This chain links TRBV9 with TRBJ1-2; unclear D gene. CDR1 and CDR2 (germline): SGDLS, YYNGEE. The CDR3 length is 14 residues. V gave up 4 bases and J gave up 4 bases, with 14 bases separating them. The CDR3 sequence: CASSPPRRGYGYTF. The CDR3 region has the DNA TGTGCCAGCAGCCCGCCCCGGCGCGGCTATGGCTACACCTTC.

The chain recombines TRBV5-1 with TRBJ2-5, with D perhaps TRBD2 (5 bases). The CDR3 totals 13 residues. CDR1 is SGHRS, CDR2 YFSETQ, per germline. The V gene lost 4 bases and the J gene lost 5 bases, with 12 bases spanning the gap. The CDR3 nucleotides are TGCGCCAGCAGCGTCCCGGGGTTCGAGACCCAGTACTTC. Its translation: CASSVPGFETQYF. The full variable domain, rest sourced from reference TRBV5-1 and TRBJ2-5, is KAGVTQTPRYLIKTRGQQVTLSCSPISGHRSVSWYQQTPGQGLQFLFEYFSETQRNKGNFPGRFSGRQFSNSRSEMNVSTLELGDSALYLCASSVPGFETQYFGPGTRLLVL.

V usage is TRBV4-3 and J usage is TRBJ2-7; the match to TRBD2 covers 14 bases. V shed 1 base, J shed 4 bases, and the junction held 3 bases outside the gene matches. The CDR3 extends over 16 amino acids. Germline V gives CDR1 LGHNA, CDR2 YSLEER. The CDR3: CASSQATSGGAYEQYF. CDR3 coding DNA: TGCGCCAGCAGCCAAGCGACTAGCGGGGGGGCTTACGAGCAGTACTTC.

The chain recombines TRBV4-3 with TRBJ1-4; TRBD1 matches at 7 bases. The CDR3 covers 16 residues. Germline values: CDR1 LGHNA, CDR2 YSLEER. With V trimmed by 3 bases and J by 2 bases, 6 bases remained unmatched. The CDR3 sequence is CASSQEQGWTNEKLFF. The CDR3 DNA is TGCGCCAGCAGCCAGGAACAGGGGTGGACTAATGAAAAACTGTTTTTT.

The V call is TRBV4-1, the J call TRBJ2-5; 9 bases line up with TRBD2. CDR1 and CDR2 (germline): MGHRA, YSYEKL. The CDR3 totals 16 residues. V was pared by 4 bases and J by 4 bases, with 10 bases of the junction left unmatched. The CDR3 here is CASSPRGSGGRETQYF. The CDR3 DNA follows: TGCGCCAGCAGCCCAAGAGGTAGCGGGGGTAGAGAGACCCAGTACTTC.

This clone was seen only a few times. V is TRBV2 and J is TRBJ1-4, with D unclear. The germline V gene has CDR1 SNHLY and CDR2 FYNNEI. V was cut by 6 bases and J by 1 base, with 12 bases left in between. The CDR3 is made up of 15 amino acids. The CDR3 region is CASRLGSQTNEKLFF. The CDR3 DNA is TGTGCCAGCAGATTAGGTAGCCAAACTAATGAAAAACTGTTTTTT.

The rearrangement uses TRBV29-1 and TRBJ1-1; D not certain. CDR3 length equals 14 residues. The germline V and J ends were trimmed by 3 bases and 3 bases, with 14 bases remaining between them. From germline, CDR1 is SQVTM and CDR2 ANQGSEA. The CDR3 DNA reads as TGCAGCGTTGATTATCGGGGATTCGACACTGAAGCTTTCTTT. This gives the protein CSVDYRGFDTEAFF.

The chain is built from TRBV28 and TRBJ1-2, with TRBD1 identical over 8 bases. The germline V gene encodes CDR1 MDHEN and CDR2 SYDVKM. The CDR3 consists of 16 residues. Trimming removed 3 bases from V and 4 bases from J; junction bases left unmatched: 10. CDR3 in DNA: TGTGCCAGCAGTTTCCTTTCGACAGGGGAGGGCTATGGCTACACCTTC. Amino acids: CASSFLSTGEGYGYTF.

The V gene is TRBV19, the J gene TRBJ2-3; the D gene is possibly TRBD1 (5 bases). Germline V CDR1 and CDR2: LNHDA, SQIVND (reference sequence). V was clipped by 7 bases and J by 0 bases, with 17 bases between them. This CDR3 comprises 16 residues. The CDR3 nucleotides are TGTGCCAGTACCTCGTCCCGACAGTCTAGCACAGATACGCAGTATTTT. Its translation: CASTSSRQSSTDTQYF.

The J gene is TRBJ2-5, the V gene TRBV19; the match to TRBD1 covers 9 bases. This CDR3 has 15 residues. Trimming took 3 bases from V and 7 from J; bases not matched to a gene: 9. The germline V gene has CDR1 LNHDA and CDR2 SQIVND (reference sequence). The CDR3 DNA is TGTGCCAGTAGTATTGGGACAGGGTCCTTAGGGACCCAGTACTTC. Translation gives CASSIGTGSLGTQYF.

This chain connects TRBV4-2 to TRBJ2-1, with D possibly TRBD2 on 6 matching bases. Looked up from germline, CDR1 is LGHNA and CDR2 is YNFKEQ. The CDR3 runs 15 residues. Trimming took off 2 bases at V and 0 bases at J, with 8 bases between the two ends. This CDR3 is CASSQTSTSYNEQFF. For the CDR3, the DNA is TGTGCCAGCAGCCAAACTAGCACCTCCTACAATGAGCAGTTCTTC.

This sequence joins TRBV5-1 and TRBJ2-3; TRBD2 matches at 14 bases. Trimming took 0 bases from V and 5 from J; bases not matched to a gene: 2. Germline V gene data show CDR1 as SGHRS and CDR2 as YFSETQ. This CDR3 has 16 residues. For the CDR3, the DNA is TGCGCCAGCAGCTTGGCCGGGACTAGCGGGGGAGATACGCAGTATTTT. This sequence encodes CASSLAGTSGGDTQYF.

This clone turned up a few times. The chain carries TRBV29-1 and TRBJ2-5; possible D gene TRBD1, 6 bases. Per the germline V gene, CDR1 is SQVTM and CDR2 is ANQGSEA. CDR3 size: 14 residues. Trimming pared 6 bases from V and 5 bases from J, leaving 19 bases between. CDR3 DNA sequence: TGCAGCGTGACAGGCAAACCGGTGGGTGAGACCCAGTACTTC. Its translation is CSVTGKPVGETQYF.

V gene TRBV5-4 combines with J gene TRBJ2-7; 11 nucleotides align to TRBD1. The CDR3 extends over 14 amino acids. Losses at the gene ends were 6 bases for V and 3 bases for J; bases not matched to a gene: 5. Germline CDR1 SGHNT, CDR2 YYREEE (reference sequence). This CDR3 reads CASTPGTGGYEQYF. The CDR3 nucleotides are TGTGCCAGCACCCCTGGGACAGGGGGCTACGAGCAGTACTTC.

The CDR3 bases are TGTGCCAGCAGCTTAGTTACCGGGGCAACTAATGAAAAACTGTTTTTT. It yields the protein CASSLVTGATNEKLFF. The chain joins TRBV7-8 to TRBJ1-4; D not certain. Germline-derived CDR1 and CDR2 are SGHVS and FQNEAQ. Trimming pared 1 base from V and 0 bases from J, leaving 9 bases between. This CDR3 spans 16 amino acids.

This clone was counted between two and nine times. The chain couples TRBV28 to TRBJ1-6, with 9 positions matching TRBD1. Germline loops: CDR1 MDHEN, CDR2 SYDVKM. After removal of 5 bases from V and 0 bases from J, the junction contained 5 bases not matched to a gene. This CDR3 comprises 17 residues. The CDR3 DNA follows: TGTGCCAGCAGTCCCCGGACAGGGGCCTCCTATAATTCACCCCTCCACTTT. Translated: CASSPRTGASYNSPLHF.

The rearrangement uses TRBV6-6 and TRBJ2-2; D unclear. The CDR3 runs to 13 residues. In germline, CDR1 is MNHNY, CDR2 SVGAGI (reference sequence). V was pared by 4 bases and J by 0 bases, with 3 bases between. The CDR3 nucleotides read TGTGCCAGCAGTTTCGCGAACACCGGGGAGCTGTTTTTT. Amino acid sequence: CASSFANTGELFF.

This clone was seen a few times. The J gene is TRBJ2-3, the V gene TRBV7-9, with TRBD2 matching 10 bases. The ends lost 6 bases at V and 2 bases at J; junction bases unmatched: 5. Germline V gives CDR1 SEHNR, CDR2 FQNEAQ (reference sequence). CDR3 length: 15 residues. The CDR3 nucleotides are TGTGCCAGCAGAGCTAGCGGGGGCGTCACAGATACGCAGTATTTT. Its translation is CASRASGGVTDTQYF.

The chain couples TRBV5-5 to TRBJ2-7, with a possible D match to TRBD2 (6 bases). CDR1 is SGHKS and CDR2 is YYEKEE in the germline V gene (reference sequence). The V gene lost 2 bases and the J gene lost 4 bases, with 19 bases spanning the gap. The CDR3 has 16 amino acids. The CDR3 loop is CASSLRSTAGSYEQYF. The CDR3 region has the DNA TGTGCCAGCAGCTTACGGAGTACGGCGGGGAGTTACGAGCAGTACTTC. Supplemented by reference TRBV5-5 and TRBJ2-7, the full variable domain reads DAGVTQSPTHLIKTRGQQVTLRCSPISGHKSVSWYQQVLGQGPQFIFQYYEKEERGRGNFPDRFSARQFPNYSSELNVNALLLGDSALYLCASSLRSTAGSYEQYFGPGTRLTVT.

In this sample, this clone turned up a few times. This chain uses TRBV19 with TRBJ1-5, with 7 bases lining up with TRBD1. This CDR3 comprises 14 residues. J lost 4 bases, V lost 7 bases, and 7 bases had no gene match. Germline assignment: CDR1 LNHDA and CDR2 SQIVND (reference sequence). CDR3 sequence: CASTQGVKNQPQHF. The CDR3 region has the DNA TGTGCCAGTACCCAGGGGGTGAAGAATCAGCCCCAGCATTTT.

The gene calls are TRBV5-4 and TRBJ2-7, with a weak D call TRBD1 (8 bases). V dropped 3 bases and J dropped 1 base, with 17 bases sitting between them. In germline, CDR1 is SGHNT, CDR2 YYREEE (reference sequence). This CDR3 spans 16 amino acids. The CDR3: CASSSGGQGGSYEQYF. Here the CDR3 DNA reads TGTGCCAGCAGCTCAGGTGGACAGGGAGGGTCCTACGAGCAGTACTTC.

This chain uses TRBV30 with TRBJ1-2; no firm D call. Trimming took 2 bases from V and 7 from J, leaving 14 bases between them. This CDR3 is built from 13 residues. Germline V CDR1 and CDR2: GTSNPN, SVGIG (reference sequence). The CDR3 here is CAWSLERRSGYTF. Here the CDR3 DNA reads TGTGCCTGGAGTCTTGAAAGGCGGTCTGGCTACACCTTC.